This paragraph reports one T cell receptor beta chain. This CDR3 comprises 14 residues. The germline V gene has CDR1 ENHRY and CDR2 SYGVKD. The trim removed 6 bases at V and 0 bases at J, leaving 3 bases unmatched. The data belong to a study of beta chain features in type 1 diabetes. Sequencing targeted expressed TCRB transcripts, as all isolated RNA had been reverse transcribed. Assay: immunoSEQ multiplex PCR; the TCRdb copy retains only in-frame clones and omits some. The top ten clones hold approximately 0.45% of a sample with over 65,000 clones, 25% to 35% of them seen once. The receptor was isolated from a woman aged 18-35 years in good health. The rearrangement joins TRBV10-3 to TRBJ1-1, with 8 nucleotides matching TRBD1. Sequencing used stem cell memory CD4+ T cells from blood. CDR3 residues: CAISRDRMNTEAFF. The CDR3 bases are TGTGCCATCAGCCGGGACAGGATGAACACTGAAGCTTTCTTT.